The rows below give T cell receptor beta chains drawn from one sample of a study of T cell responses to AZD1222 COVID-19 vaccine. Sequenced by immunoSEQ multiplex PCR; TCRdb stores in-frame clones only, minus some. The sample shows 90,000 to 150,000 clones, around nine tenths of them seen only once. The sample here was peripheral blood, taken on day 0 of AZD1222 vaccination. The source is an adult in good health. Both conserved end residues are part of each CDR3. The order of the fields is CDR3 length, V gene, J gene, CDR3 protein.

CDR3 length: 12
V gene: TRBV28
J gene: TRBJ2-5
CDR3 protein: CASSLWGETQYF

CDR3 length: 14
V gene: TRBV5-1
J gene: TRBJ2-7
CDR3 protein: CASNPGLGPYEQYF

CDR3 length: 14
V gene: TRBV19
J gene: TRBJ1-5
CDR3 protein: CASSIAVRNQPQHF

CDR3 length: 15
V gene: TRBV5-1
J gene: TRBJ2-2
CDR3 protein: CASSSGQVVPGELFF

CDR3 length: 14
V gene: TRBV19
J gene: TRBJ1-1
CDR3 protein: CASNLDGRFTEAFF

CDR3 length: 13
V gene: TRBV20-1
J gene: TRBJ1-2
CDR3 protein: CSASRAANYGYTF

CDR3 length: 15
V gene: TRBV2
J gene: TRBJ2-5
CDR3 protein: CASSNLGGPQETQYF

CDR3 length: 16
V gene: TRBV18
J gene: TRBJ2-3
CDR3 protein: CASSPNRQGATDTQYF

CDR3 length: 16
V gene: TRBV11-2
J gene: TRBJ1-6
CDR3 protein: CASSLSYGQGNSPLHF

CDR3 length: 17
V gene: TRBV16
J gene: TRBJ1-1
CDR3 protein: CASSQTPGHLPGTEAFF

CDR3 length: 13
V gene: TRBV4-1
J gene: TRBJ2-7
CDR3 protein: CASSQDTSYEQYF

CDR3 length: 14
V gene: TRBV3-1/TRBV3-2
J gene: TRBJ2-4
CDR3 protein: CASSPFMGENIQYF

CDR3 length: 18
V gene: TRBV5-6
J gene: TRBJ2-5
CDR3 protein: CASSSGLAGVGGQETQYF

CDR3 length: 8
V gene: TRBV2
J gene: TRBJ1-2
CDR3 protein: CARQPGSF

CDR3 length: 14
V gene: TRBV7-3
J gene: TRBJ2-7
CDR3 protein: CASSSAGEGDEQYF

CDR3 length: 13
V gene: TRBV2
J gene: TRBJ1-5
CDR3 protein: CATTRDRNQPQHF

CDR3 length: 14
V gene: TRBV18
J gene: TRBJ1-5
CDR3 protein: CASRPGTGGQPQHF

CDR3 length: 16
V gene: TRBV5-8
J gene: TRBJ1-4
CDR3 protein: CASSTGQIATNEKLFF

CDR3 length: 21
V gene: TRBV7-8
J gene: TRBJ1-2
CDR3 protein: CASSPAISGVESVGTNYGYTF

CDR3 length: 15
V gene: TRBV5-1
J gene: TRBJ1-2
CDR3 protein: CASSPGQGQGYGYTF

CDR3 length: 13
V gene: TRBV5-1
J gene: TRBJ2-1
CDR3 protein: CASTETSYNEQFF

CDR3 length: 13
V gene: TRBV27
J gene: TRBJ1-1
CDR3 protein: CASSLWYGTEAFF

CDR3 length: 15
V gene: TRBV18
J gene: TRBJ1-4
CDR3 protein: CASSPSRATNEKLFF

CDR3 length: 13
V gene: TRBV28
J gene: TRBJ1-2
CDR3 protein: CASTPGRGYGYTF

CDR3 length: 17
V gene: TRBV2
J gene: TRBJ1-6
CDR3 protein: CASSEWKGTMNNSPLHF

CDR3 length: 12
V gene: TRBV19
J gene: TRBJ1-4
CDR3 protein: CATGTGYEKLFF

CDR3 length: 13
V gene: TRBV13
J gene: TRBJ1-2
CDR3 protein: CASSPGTRYGYTF

CDR3 length: 16
V gene: TRBV28
J gene: TRBJ1-6
CDR3 protein: CASTTQGEGYNSPLHF

CDR3 length: 15
V gene: TRBV18
J gene: TRBJ1-5
CDR3 protein: CASSPSGGEVQPQHF

CDR3 length: 12
V gene: TRBV30
J gene: TRBJ1-1
CDR3 protein: CAWHRVVTEAFF

CDR3 length: 13
V gene: TRBV29-1
J gene: TRBJ2-7
CDR3 protein: CSGRDRDNYEQYF

CDR3 length: 13
V gene: TRBV3-1/TRBV3-2
J gene: TRBJ1-2
CDR3 protein: CASSRTGTHGYTF

CDR3 length: 13
V gene: TRBV11-1
J gene: TRBJ2-2
CDR3 protein: CASSLVRSGELFF

CDR3 length: 12
V gene: TRBV29-1
J gene: TRBJ1-1
CDR3 protein: CSVTTGNTEAFF

CDR3 length: 13
V gene: TRBV27
J gene: TRBJ2-1
CDR3 protein: CASIAGGRGEQFF

CDR3 length: 15
V gene: TRBV9
J gene: TRBJ2-3
CDR3 protein: CASSPQWTSTDTQYF

CDR3 length: 14
V gene: TRBV25-1
J gene: TRBJ2-3
CDR3 protein: CASSETSSTDTQYF